Sequencing of this TCR beta chain was carried out in a study of T cell responses to AZD1222 COVID-19 vaccine. The CDR3 contains 13 residues. The V and J ends lost 3 bases and 4 bases, in that order; junction bases with no gene match: 0. The germline gives CDR1 LGHDT, CDR2 YNNKEL (reference sequence). Study results and caveats: Donors were chiefly white British, with a greater number of females, and clonal diversity was perhaps underestimated. Compared with day 0, the breadth and depth of the Spike-specific TCR repertoire rose significantly after two doses of AZD1222.

Details on this clone: The antigen remains unidentified.

The method was immunoSEQ multiplex PCR; TCRdb's version includes in-frame clones alone and lacks a portion of them. The sample lists about 150,000 clones; around 91% were seen once. The source is an adult in good health. The input for sequencing was peripheral blood, taken on day 0 of AZD1222 vaccination. The chain links TRBV3-1 (or the pseudogene TRBV3-2) to TRBJ1-5; 7 nucleotides line up with TRBD1. The CDR3 bases are TGTGCCAGCAGCCACAGGGGGAATCAGCCCCAGCATTTT. Translated, it gives CASSHRGNQPQHF.